The following is a T cell receptor beta chain sequence with its context. These data come from a study of shared clonotypes between healthy human individuals. V was cut by 5 bases and J by 3 bases, with 4 bases left in between. Germline V CDR1 and CDR2: MNHNY, SVGAGI (reference sequence). This CDR3 is 11 amino acids long. The repertoire was sequenced with immunoSEQ multiplex PCR; TCRdb's copy has only in-frame clones and lacks some. The sample consists of 490,000 or so clones, 76% of them appearing once. This sequence was found in a woman aged 40 to 49 in good health. Some clones in this sample may be carry-over from other donors' samples. Sequencing was performed on PBMCs. V is TRBV6-6 and J is TRBJ2-5; D gene uncertain. Here the CDR3 reads CASSTKETQYF. CDR3 DNA: TGTGCCAGCAGTACGAAAGAGACCCAGTACTTC.